The 22 T cell receptor beta chains listed next were all sequenced from one sample in a study of beta chain features in type 1 diabetes. Expressed TCRB transcripts got sequenced, as all isolated RNA was reverse transcribed. Clones were read by immunoSEQ multiplex PCR, and TCRdb kept only the in-frame ones, dropping some. The sample records hundreds of thousands of clones, 7.5% to 9% being singletons. Source material: central memory CD4+ T cells from blood. The receptors here all came from a woman aged 18-35 years in good health.

This clone was seen a few times. J is TRBJ2-3 and V is TRBV7-2; 9 bases match TRBD2. The V and J ends lost 0 bases and 4 bases, in that order; junction bases with no gene match: 5. CDR1 SGHTA and CDR2 FQGNSA come from the germline V gene. The CDR3 totals 16 residues. In DNA, the CDR3 is TGTGCCAGCAGCTTAGCACCGTTAGCGGGGGCAGATACGCAGTATTTT. It translates to CASSLAPLAGADTQYF. Complete variable domain (other parts from reference TRBV7-2 and TRBJ2-3): GAGVSQSPSNKVTEKGKDVELRCDPISGHTALYWYRQSLGQGLEFLIYFQGNSAPDKSGLPSDRFSAERTGGSVSTLTIQRTQQEDSAVYLCASSLAPLAGADTQYFGPGTRLTVL.

The chain uses TRBV7-3 and TRBJ2-3, with TRBD2 as a possible D gene (6 bases). The CDR3 extends over 13 amino acids. Germline lookup yields CDR1 SGHTA and CDR2 FQGTGA. Trimming shortened V by 8 bases and J by 0 bases, and 9 bases separated the two germline ends. For the CDR3, the DNA is TGTGCCAGCTCCGGGGGTAGCACAGATACGCAGTATTTT. Its translation: CASSGGSTDTQYF.

This clone came up a few times. The V and J genes are TRBV13 and TRBJ2-7; the D is unclear. The ends were cut back, 2 bases at V and 7 bases at J, with 9 bases in the middle. The germline V gene encodes CDR1 PRHDT and CDR2 FYEKMQ (reference sequence). CDR3 length: 12 residues. The CDR3 here is CASSLRMEEQYF. The CDR3 region has the DNA TGTGCCAGCAGCTTAAGGATGGAAGAGCAGTACTTC.

This chain connects TRBV7-9 to TRBJ2-7; possible D gene TRBD1, 6 bases. V lost 4 bases, J lost 3 bases, and 13 bases lay in between. Germline V gene data show CDR1 as SEHNR and CDR2 as FQNEAQ (reference sequence). There are 14 residues in the CDR3. The CDR3 spells CASSSQGKGYEQYF. DNA of the CDR3: TGTGCCAGCAGCTCCCAGGGGAAGGGCTACGAGCAGTACTTC.

In its sample, this clone was seen a few times. V is TRBV7-2 and J is TRBJ2-2, with a possible D match to TRBD1 (6 bases). The V end lost 5 bases, the J end lost 0 bases, and 10 bases lay between the germline ends. This CDR3 comprises 15 residues. Germline V gene lookup returns CDR1 SGHTA and CDR2 FQGNSA. This CDR3 is CASSDTGTNTGELFF. The CDR3 DNA reads as TGTGCCAGCAGCGATACAGGGACGAACACCGGGGAGCTGTTTTTT. The entire variable domain, with the rest obtained from reference TRBV7-2 and TRBJ2-2, is as follows: GAGVSQSPSNKVTEKGKDVELRCDPISGHTALYWYRQSLGQGLEFLIYFQGNSAPDKSGLPSDRFSAERTGGSVSTLTIQRTQQEDSAVYLCASSDTGTNTGELFFGEGSRLTVL.

Only a few counts were recorded for this clone. The V gene is TRBV4-3, the J gene TRBJ1-2, with D uncertain. Germline CDR1 is LGHNA and CDR2 is YSLEER. CDR3 length equals 14 residues. V gave up 0 bases and J gave up 5 bases, with 10 bases separating them. The CDR3 sequence: CASSQDLAVYGYTF. The CDR3 coding sequence is TGCGCCAGCAGCCAAGATTTGGCCGTATATGGCTACACCTTC.

This sequence joins TRBV11-2 and TRBJ2-1, with a possible D match to TRBD1 (6 bases). Trimming cost V 7 bases and J 3 bases, with 16 bases left between them. Germline V gene data show CDR1 as SGHAT and CDR2 as FQNNGV. The CDR3 loop spans 15 amino acids. DNA for the CDR3: TGTGCCAGCACCGCTCAAGGGGGTTACTACAATGAGCAGTTCTTC. Residues: CASTAQGGYYNEQFF.

In its sample, this clone was seen many times. The chain is built from TRBV5-1 and TRBJ2-7; TRBD1 might be the D (7 bases). This CDR3 has 14 amino acids. The germline V gene encodes CDR1 SGHRS and CDR2 YFSETQ. Between the trimmed V and J ends, which lost 3 bases and 3 bases, there was a span of 13 bases. CDR3 nucleotide sequence: TGCGCCAGCAGCTCGCAGGGGGGCCACTACGAGCAGTACTTC. Its translation is CASSSQGGHYEQYF.

This clone was seen only a few times. The rearrangement links TRBV7-9 to TRBJ2-3; the match to TRBD2 covers 11 bases. V shed 11 bases and J 4 bases; nucleotides not matched to a gene: 8. Germline CDR1 SEHNR, CDR2 FQNEAQ (reference sequence). This CDR3 spans 14 amino acids. CDR3 loop: CALPTSGSSDTQYF. The CDR3 DNA reads as TGTGCCCTTCCAACTAGCGGGAGTTCAGATACGCAGTATTTT.

A few counts support this clone. This chain links TRBV7-2 with TRBJ1-5, with no clear D. The CDR3 is 15 amino acids. Germline CDR1 SGHTA, CDR2 FQGNSA. The V gene lost 5 bases and the J gene lost 6 bases, with 17 bases spanning the gap. The CDR3 is CASSPAWSAFQPQHF. CDR3 in DNA: TGTGCCAGCAGCCCTGCGTGGTCGGCTTTTCAGCCCCAGCATTTT.

There are a few counts of this clone. The chain has TRBV5-1 and TRBJ2-7; tentatively, D is TRBD1 or TRBD2 (5 bases each). Germline V gene sequence: CDR1 SGHRS, CDR2 YFSETQ. Trimming took off 0 bases at V and 2 bases at J, with 12 bases between the two ends. This CDR3 has 15 residues. The DNA for the CDR3 is TGCGCCAGCAGCTTGGGGAATGGGGGTGCCTACGAGCAGTACTTC. This codes for CASSLGNGGAYEQYF.

This clone was seen at least ten times. The V call is TRBV7-9, the J call TRBJ1-1; D gene ambiguous. V was trimmed by 2 bases and J by 7 bases, leaving 8 bases between them. This CDR3 is built from 12 residues. Germline values: CDR1 SEHNR, CDR2 FQNEAQ (reference sequence). In DNA, the CDR3 is TGTGCCAGCAGCTTACAAGGCCTTGAAGCTTTCTTT. Protein product: CASSLQGLEAFF.

The gene calls are TRBV27 and TRBJ2-7, with 10 nucleotides matching TRBD1. Germline CDR1 MNHEY, CDR2 SMNVEV (reference sequence). The length of the CDR3 is 15 residues. J lost 2 bases, V lost 3 bases, and 4 bases had no gene match. CDR3 sequence: CASSFSGQGAYEQYF. CDR3 bases: TGTGCCAGCAGTTTTTCCGGACAGGGGGCCTACGAGCAGTACTTC.

About this clone: This sample includes further DNA sequences coding for the same CDR3. The chain employs TRBV5-4 and TRBJ2-1; D is possibly TRBD2 (6 bases). Trimming shortened V by 3 bases and J by 2 bases, and 9 bases separated the two germline ends. This CDR3 is 14 amino acids long. The germline V gene has CDR1 SGHNT and CDR2 YYREEE (reference sequence). CDR3 DNA: TGTGCCAGCAGCTCGGGACTCGCCTACAATGAGCAGTTCTTC. Translated, it gives CASSSGLAYNEQFF.

The chain couples TRBV2 to TRBJ2-7, with D hard to call. The V end was cut by 4 bases, the J end by 3 bases, with 7 bases between. The CDR3 is made up of 12 amino acids. The germline V gene encodes CDR1 SNHLY and CDR2 FYNNEI. In DNA, the CDR3 is TGTGCCAGCAGTGCAGGAGACTACGAGCAGTACTTC. Translation: CASSAGDYEQYF.

A few counts support this clone. The V call is TRBV7-3, the J call TRBJ1-2, with 8 bases matching TRBD1. The CDR3 contains 15 residues. V dropped 5 bases and J dropped 4; count of bases not matched to a gene: 9. CDR1 SGHTA and CDR2 FQGTGA come from the germline V gene. The CDR3 DNA is TGTGCCAGCAGCCAAGGACAGGGCTTGGGCTATGGCTACACCTTC. Translation: CASSQGQGLGYGYTF.

CDR3 nucleotides: TGTGCCAGCAGGCGCACAGGGACCGGGGAGCTGTTTTTT. It translates to CASRRTGTGELFF. The chain has TRBV6-5 and TRBJ2-2; D perhaps matches TRBD1 (6 bases). This CDR3 comprises 13 residues. V was shortened by 6 bases and J by 5 bases, with 10 bases between the two germline ends. The V gene's germline CDR1 is MNHEY and CDR2 SVGAGI.

This chain joins TRBV7-9 and TRBJ2-5; 7 nucleotides align to TRBD2. With V trimmed by 1 base and J by 1 base, 6 bases remained unmatched. The CDR3 consists of 16 residues. Germline V lookup: CDR1 SEHNR, CDR2 FQNEAQ (reference sequence). This CDR3 is CASSLGLAPLQETQYF. CDR3 nucleotide sequence: TGTGCCAGCAGCTTAGGACTAGCCCCACTCCAAGAGACCCAGTACTTC.

The rearrangement uses TRBV9 and TRBJ2-1, with unresolved D. Between the trimmed V and J ends, which lost 3 bases and 8 bases, there was a span of 15 bases. CDR3 length: 14 residues. Germline V gene sequence: CDR1 SGDLS, CDR2 YYNGEE. The CDR3 DNA is TGTGCCAGCAGCGCTCGACAAAGTCTCGATGAGCAGTTCTTC. Translated: CASSARQSLDEQFF. Full variable domain (missing parts from reference TRBV9 and TRBJ2-1): DSGVTQTPKHLITATGQRVTLRCSPRSGDLSVYWYQQSLDQGLQFLIQYYNGEERAKGNILERFSAQQFPDLHSELNLSSLELGDSALYFCASSARQSLDEQFFGPGTRLTVL.

This clone has more than one count but fewer than ten. This chain links TRBV7-2 with TRBJ2-3, with 8 positions matching TRBD1. Germline V lookup: CDR1 SGHTA, CDR2 FQGNSA. The V and J ends lost 5 bases and 3 bases, in that order; junction bases with no gene match: 13. The CDR3 consists of 17 residues. The CDR3 DNA reads as TGTGCCAGCAGCCCCCAATCAGGGGGCGATAGGACAGATACGCAGTATTTT. The encoded protein is CASSPQSGGDRTDTQYF.

The CDR3 DNA sequence: TGCGCCAGCAGCTTTGGGACAGCTGTCGGCGAGCAGTACTTC. Encoded protein: CASSFGTAVGEQYF. The chain joins TRBV5-1 to TRBJ2-7, with TRBD1 matching 7 bases. This CDR3 has 14 residues. V dropped 2 bases and J dropped 6; count of bases not matched to a gene: 8. The germline V gene has CDR1 SGHRS and CDR2 YFSETQ.

This clone was observed a handful of times. The V call is TRBV9, the J call TRBJ2-1; D may be TRBD2 (6 bases). In germline, CDR1 is SGDLS, CDR2 YYNGEE. CDR3 length equals 15 residues. V lost 0 bases, J lost 4 bases, and 11 bases lay in between. The CDR3 reads CASSVDKGGYNEQFF. The CDR3 bases are TGTGCCAGCAGCGTAGATAAGGGAGGATACAATGAGCAGTTCTTC.